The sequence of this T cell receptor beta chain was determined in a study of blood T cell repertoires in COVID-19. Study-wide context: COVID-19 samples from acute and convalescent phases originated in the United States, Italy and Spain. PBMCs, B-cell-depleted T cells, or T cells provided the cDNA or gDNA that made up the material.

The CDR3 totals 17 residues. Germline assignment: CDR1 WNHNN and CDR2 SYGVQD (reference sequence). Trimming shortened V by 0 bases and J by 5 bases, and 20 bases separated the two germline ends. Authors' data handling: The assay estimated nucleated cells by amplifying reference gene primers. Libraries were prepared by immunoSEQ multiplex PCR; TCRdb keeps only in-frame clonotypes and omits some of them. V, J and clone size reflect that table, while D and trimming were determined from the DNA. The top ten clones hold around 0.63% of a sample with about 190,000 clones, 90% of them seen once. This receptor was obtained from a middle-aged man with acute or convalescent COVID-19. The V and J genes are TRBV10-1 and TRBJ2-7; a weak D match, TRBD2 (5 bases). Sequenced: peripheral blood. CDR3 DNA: TGCGCCAGCAGTGAGTCGGTGAGGGTAGGTGTGGTGAACGAGCAGTACTTC. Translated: CASSESVRVGVVNEQYF.